What follows are 12 T cell receptor beta chains derived from one specimen sequenced in a study of T cell repertoires in cytomegalovirus infection. These receptors' antigens are unknown. TCRdb ran MiXCR on the reads and lists one entry per CDR3 protein. The sample yields approximately 76,000 distinct CDR3 sequences, about 24% seen once. The sample consisted of CD8+ T cells from cultured PBMCs, taken from culture after CMV antigen stimulation. The receptors derive from a human donor in good health (CMV status not recorded). Some clones in this sample may be carry-over from other donors' samples.

This chain links TRBV12-3 or TRBV12-4 with TRBJ1-4; D remains unclear. V shed 3 bases and J shed 7 bases, with 9 bases lying between them. The CDR3 loop spans 13 amino acids. CDR3 sequence: CASSFSLGEKLFF. In DNA, the CDR3 is TGTGCCAGCAGTTTTAGTTTGGGTGAAAAACTGTTTTTT.

The chain has TRBV10-3 and TRBJ1-1, with 9 bases identical to TRBD1. The CDR3 has 15 residues. Germline values: CDR1 ENHRY, CDR2 SYGVKD. Trimming took 1 base from V and 3 from J; bases not matched to a gene: 3. This chain's CDR3 is CAISEWDREDTEAFF. CDR3 sequence (DNA): TGTGCCATCAGTGAGTGGGACAGGGAGGACACTGAAGCTTTCTTT.

This clonotype was counted only a few times. CDR3 coding DNA: TGTGCCAGCAATTTCAGGCCCCAGCATTTT. Translated, it gives CASNFRPQHF. The chain links TRBV12-3 or TRBV12-4 to TRBJ1-5, with D unclear. V lost 7 bases and J lost 9, with 7 bases in between. The CDR3 contains 10 residues.

The chain is built from TRBV9 and TRBJ2-6, with a tentative D call TRBD2 (5 bases). This CDR3 is 15 amino acids long. The germline V gene has CDR1 SGDLS and CDR2 YYNGEE. The germline V and J ends were trimmed by 0 bases and 4 bases, with 8 bases remaining between them. The CDR3 DNA is TGTGCCAGCAGCGTAGCTTCGGGGGGGGCCAACGTCCTGACTTTC. This sequence encodes CASSVASGGANVLTF.

This clonotype turned up a few times. The chain links TRBV7-9 to TRBJ2-5; no clear D gene. Trimming removed 6 bases from V and 4 bases from J, with 3 bases in between. CDR1 is SEHNR and CDR2 is FQNEAQ in the germline V gene (reference sequence). The CDR3 sequence is 10 residues long. The CDR3: CASRIETQYF. The CDR3 DNA reads TGTGCCAGCAGAATAGAGACCCAGTACTTC.

This clonotype was seen at least ten times. The chain recombines TRBV7-2 with TRBJ2-7; possible D gene TRBD2, 6 bases. The CDR3 is 16 residues long. Germline V lookup: CDR1 SGHTA, CDR2 FQGNSA. V was trimmed by 4 bases and J by 0 bases, leaving 16 bases between them. The CDR3 bases are TGTGCCAGCAGCTCGGGACTTCAAATCAGCTCCTACGAGCAGTACTTC. Residues: CASSSGLQISSYEQYF. Full variable domain (rest looked up from reference TRBV7-2 and TRBJ2-7): GAGVSQSPSNKVTEKGKDVELRCDPISGHTALYWYRQSLGQGLEFLIYFQGNSAPDKSGLPSDRFSAERTGGSVSTLTIQRTQQEDSAVYLCASSSGLQISSYEQYFGPGTRLTVT.

CDR3 DNA: TGTGCCTGGACGGCGGCAGTAACAGGGAAGAACTACGAGCAGTACTTC. Its translation: CAWTAAVTGKNYEQYF. This chain links TRBV30 with TRBJ2-7, with D perhaps matching TRBD1 (6 bases). Per the germline V gene, CDR1 is GTSNPN and CDR2 is SVGIG (reference sequence). The CDR3 runs to 16 residues. With 4 bases removed from V and 3 bases from J, the gap between germline ends came to 22 bases.

The V gene is TRBV12-3 or TRBV12-4, the J gene TRBJ2-1; 7 bases align to TRBD2. The length of the CDR3 is 14 residues. The ends lost 10 bases at V and 1 base at J; junction bases unmatched: 7. DNA of the CDR3: TGTGCCACTGGGAGGGAGTGGTCCTACAATGAGCAGTTCTTC. Residues: CATGREWSYNEQFF.

This clonotype was counted at least ten times. The gene calls are TRBV7-2 and TRBJ2-1, with 14 positions matching TRBD2. CDR1 and CDR2 from the germline V gene are SGHTA and FQGNSA. The CDR3 spans 15 residues. The V and J ends lost 3 bases and 7 bases, in that order; junction bases with no gene match: 2. The CDR3 region has the DNA TGTGCCAGCAGCTTTGGACTAGCGGGAGGAAATGAGCAGTTCTTC. Protein product: CASSFGLAGGNEQFF.

The chain links TRBV6-5 to TRBJ1-1; tentatively, D is TRBD1 (6 bases). From germline, CDR1 is MNHEY and CDR2 SVGAGI. The V gene lost 0 bases and the J gene lost 4 bases, with 15 bases spanning the gap. The CDR3 runs to 16 residues. The CDR3 sequence is CASSYSKGGLGTEAFF. Written as DNA, the CDR3 is TGTGCCAGCAGTTACTCGAAAGGGGGGTTGGGCACTGAAGCTTTCTTT.

The chain is built from TRBV27 and TRBJ2-3, with TRBD2 matching over 7 bases. The CDR3 loop spans 17 amino acids. The J segment lost 3 bases and the V segment lost 0 bases, leaving 9 bases of the junction unmatched. CDR1 and CDR2 from the germline V gene are MNHEY and SMNVEV (reference sequence). The CDR3, as DNA: TGTGCCAGCAGTTTATCTTCCGGGCTAGCGGAAACAGATACGCAGTATTTT. Protein product: CASSLSSGLAETDTQYF.

This clonotype was picked up many times. V and J are TRBV7-2 and TRBJ2-1; 8 nucleotides line up with TRBD1. This CDR3 contains 15 residues. The junction had 9 bases not matched to a gene; V was cut back by 3 bases and J by 8 bases. CDR1 and CDR2 (germline): SGHTA, FQGNSA. The CDR3 nucleotides read TGTGCCAGCAGCTTTTTCGCAGGGGGCGAACATGAGCAGTTCTTC. It translates to CASSFFAGGEHEQFF.